This T cell receptor beta chain was sequenced in a study of T-cell memory formation after mild COVID-19. Background on the study: TCR clustering was largely donor specific.

V lost 5 bases and J lost 4; bases outside the gene matches: 11. CDR1 and CDR2 (germline): SGHVS, FNYEAQ. The CDR3 has 17 residues. The table lists this clonotype with many counts. Antigen unknown. Findings and limits, study-wide: Researchers found some responding clones in pre-infection memory, a sign that cross-reactive memory joined. Chiefly within CM and EM were the contracting CD4+ clones; CD8+ ones were within EMRA.

After 5'RACE with constant-segment primers, TCR alpha and TCR beta cDNA libraries carrying sample barcodes and UMIs were obtained. Each CDR3 protein is one row after TCRdb ran MiXCR on the 5' RACE reads. The sample lists 470,000 or so distinct CDR3 sequences, 15% to 20% seen once, with approximately 13% in the top ten. Sequenced material: PBMCs or a T cell subset sorted from them (not recorded which). The receptor was derived from an adult woman who had mild COVID-19 (a few samples of this study predate the infection). Cell type and time point are not known. The V gene is TRBV7-6, the J gene TRBJ2-1; 10 nucleotides line up with TRBD2. The CDR3 protein is CASSLHTGTSVYNEQFF. The CDR3 region has the DNA TGTGCCAGCAGCCTCCATACTGGGACTAGCGTGTACAATGAGCAGTTCTTC.